These 25 T cell receptor beta chains were sequenced from one sample in a study of shared clonotypes between healthy human individuals. Libraries were prepared by immunoSEQ multiplex PCR; TCRdb keeps only in-frame clonotypes and omits some of them. The sample consists of 2,500,000 or so clones, 93% of them appearing once. Material: naive CD4+ T cells from PBMCs. Subset here: CD45RA+ positively selected. These receptors originate from a man aged 18 to 29 in good health. Some clones in this sample may be carry-over from other donors' samples.

The chain links TRBV19 to TRBJ1-5; the D gene is possibly TRBD1 (6 bases). The CDR3 totals 14 residues. Trimming removed 7 bases at V and 9 bases at J, with 19 bases between. From germline, CDR1 is LNHDA and CDR2 SQIVND (reference sequence). CDR3 nucleotide sequence: TGTGCCAGTACCCCGTCGGGACAAGCAGGGCCCCAGCATTTT. Translation: CASTPSGQAGPQHF.

The J gene is TRBJ2-7, the V gene TRBV7-8; 11 bases map to TRBD1. Germline V gene data show CDR1 as SGHVS and CDR2 as FQNEAQ. The CDR3 totals 15 residues. J was trimmed by 9 bases and V by 3 bases; bases with no gene match: 10. CDR3 DNA: TGTGCCAGCAGCTTCACCGGGACAGGGGGTATCGGGCAGTACTTC. Amino acid sequence: CASSFTGTGGIGQYF. Full variable domain (remainder filled in from reference TRBV7-8 and TRBJ2-7): GAGVSQSPRYKVAKRGQDVALRCDPISGHVSLFWYQQALGQGPEFLTYFQNEAQLDKSGLPSDRFFAERPEGSVSTLKIQRTQQEDSAVYLCASSFTGTGGIGQYFGPGTRLTVT.

V is TRBV15 and J is TRBJ1-2, with unresolved D. The CDR3 runs 15 residues. The germline CDR1 and CDR2 sequences are LNHNV and YYDKDF (reference sequence). Deletions cut 0 bases from V and 6 bases from J, with 14 bases between. The CDR3 sequence is CATSRDIQPLDGYTF. In nucleotides, the CDR3 is TGTGCCACCAGCAGAGATATCCAGCCCCTGGATGGCTACACCTTC.

The chain joins TRBV10-3 to TRBJ2-1; 8 nucleotides align to TRBD2. V shed 7 bases and J 5 bases; nucleotides not matched to a gene: 19. The CDR3 runs to 18 residues. From germline, CDR1 is ENHRY and CDR2 SYGVKD. The CDR3 region is CAIKRTAGGIPSHNEQFF. DNA of the CDR3: TGTGCCATCAAGAGGACGGCGGGAGGAATACCCTCTCACAATGAGCAGTTCTTC.

The gene calls are TRBV29-1 and TRBJ1-1; D is undetermined. The CDR3 length is 11 residues. With 6 bases removed from V and 1 base from J, the gap between germline ends came to 6 bases. Germline V gene data show CDR1 as SQVTM and CDR2 as ANQGSEA. As DNA, the CDR3 is TGCAGCGTGTACTCGAACACTGAAGCTTTCTTT. Its protein product is CSVYSNTEAFF.

The V and J genes are TRBV9 and TRBJ2-1; D call uncertain. The CDR3 has 16 residues. Germline V lookup: CDR1 SGDLS, CDR2 YYNGEE. V was trimmed by 0 bases and J by 0 bases, leaving 10 bases between them. CDR3: CASSVGPQSSYNEQFF. Written as DNA, the CDR3 is TGTGCCAGCAGCGTAGGGCCCCAGAGCTCCTACAATGAGCAGTTCTTC.

This clone has more than one count but fewer than ten. The genes are TRBV4-1 and TRBJ1-1; possible D gene TRBD1, 6 bases. Trimming took 6 bases from V and 5 from J, leaving 16 bases between them. The CDR3 consists of 14 residues. CDR1 MGHRA and CDR2 YSYEKL come from the germline V gene. CDR3 DNA sequence: TGCGCCAGCAGTGCTGAACAGGGAAGGACTGAAGCTTTCTTT. It encodes CASSAEQGRTEAFF.

V usage is TRBV5-1 and J usage is TRBJ2-1; a weak D match, TRBD1 (6 bases). Trimming stripped 6 bases from V and 7 bases from J, with 23 bases between. The CDR3 runs to 16 residues. Germline lookup yields CDR1 SGHRS and CDR2 YFSETQ. This CDR3 reads CASTEVAGGVGNEQFF. The CDR3 DNA sequence: TGCGCCAGCACCGAGGTGGCTGGGGGCGTTGGAAATGAGCAGTTCTTC. Filled out from reference TRBV5-1 and TRBJ2-1, the complete variable domain reads KAGVTQTPRYLIKTRGQQVTLSCSPISGHRSVSWYQQTPGQGLQFLFEYFSETQRNKGNFPGRFSGRQFSNSRSEMNVSTLELGDSALYLCASTEVAGGVGNEQFFGPGTRLTVL.

The CDR3 reads CASSIDSLTSAQAFF. CDR3 DNA: TGTGCCAGTAGTATAGACAGTCTCACCTCAGCCCAAGCTTTCTTT. J is TRBJ1-1 and V is TRBV19; D is uncertain. This CDR3 is built from 15 residues. V was pared by 0 bases and J by 9 bases, with 17 bases between. From germline, CDR1 is LNHDA and CDR2 SQIVND (reference sequence). Full variable domain (outside the CDR3, taken from reference TRBV19 and TRBJ1-1): DGGITQSPKYLFRKEGQNVTLSCEQNLNHDAMYWYRQDPGQGLRLIYYSQIVNDFQKGDIAEGYSVSREKKESFPLTVTSAQKNPTAFYLCASSIDSLTSAQAFFGQGTRLTVV.

This sequence joins TRBV7-3 and TRBJ2-3; tentatively, D is TRBD1 or TRBD2 (6 bases each). The CDR3 extends over 16 amino acids. Trimming left V 2 bases short and J 2 bases short, with 14 bases between. The germline V gene encodes CDR1 SGHTA and CDR2 FQGTGA. This chain's CDR3 is CASSLYQGTLTDTQYF. CDR3 bases: TGTGCCAGCAGCTTATACCAGGGGACTCTCACAGATACGCAGTATTTT.

The chain joins TRBV7-9 to TRBJ1-2; no clear D gene. Trimming pared 1 base from V and 8 bases from J, leaving 17 bases between. The CDR3 length is 15 residues. Germline V gene data show CDR1 as SEHNR and CDR2 as FQNEAQ (reference sequence). The CDR3 protein is CASSLESPLVRGYTF. CDR3 nucleotide sequence: TGTGCCAGCAGCTTAGAGAGCCCTCTGGTGAGGGGCTACACCTTC.

V gene TRBV19 combines with J gene TRBJ1-2, with 7 positions matching TRBD1. The CDR3 covers 14 residues. The V and J ends lost 5 bases and 5 bases, in that order; junction bases with no gene match: 8. Germline CDR1 reads LNHDA; CDR2 reads SQIVND (reference sequence). The CDR3 nucleotides are TGTGCCAGTAGTCCCCGACAGGGTGGATATGGCTACACCTTC. This gives the protein CASSPRQGGYGYTF.

This chain joins TRBV18 and TRBJ2-2; no reliable D call. V was trimmed by 5 bases and J by 0 bases, leaving 13 bases between them. CDR3 length: 16 amino acids. Germline loops: CDR1 KGHSH, CDR2 LQKENI. The CDR3 nucleotides read TGTGCCAGCTCATCCCCTAGAGAGGCGAACACCGGGGAGCTGTTTTTT. Encoded protein: CASSSPREANTGELFF.

This clone was detected once. The rearrangement links TRBV18 to TRBJ2-1; D is uncertain. Trimming shortened V by 2 bases and J by 7 bases, and 9 bases separated the two germline ends. CDR1 KGHSH and CDR2 LQKENI come from the germline V gene. This CDR3 spans 13 amino acids. CDR3 residues: CASSPIQKNEQFF. CDR3 coding DNA: TGTGCCAGCTCACCAATCCAAAAGAATGAGCAGTTCTTC. Using reference TRBV18 and TRBJ2-1 for the parts outside the CDR3, the full variable domain is NAGVMQNPRHLVRRRGQEARLRCSPMKGHSHVYWYRQLPEEGLKFMVYLQKENIIDESGMPKERFSAEFPKEGPSILRIQQVVRGDSAAYFCASSPIQKNEQFFGPGTRLTVL.

V and J are TRBV6-1 and TRBJ1-6; 7 bases line up with TRBD1. CDR1 is MNHNS and CDR2 is SASEGT in the germline V gene. J lost 10 bases, V lost 1 base, and 13 bases had no gene match. This CDR3 has 17 residues. The CDR3 is CASSEGLAGGFGSPLHF. The CDR3 coding sequence is TGTGCCAGCAGTGAAGGCTTAGCAGGGGGTTTTGGGTCACCCCTCCACTTT.

The gene calls are TRBV21-1 and TRBJ2-7; the tabulated D call, TRBD2, remains unverified against the DNA. TRBV21-1 is noted as a pseudogene. The CDR3 sequence is 16 residues long. CDR3 DNA sequence: TGTGCCAGCAGCACCCCTTTCCAGCGGGCACCCTACGAGCAGTACTTC. Its protein product is CASSTPFQRAPYEQYF.

The rearrangement links TRBV29-1 to TRBJ2-5; weak D call: TRBD2 (5 bases). The J call could be wrong; TRBJ2-7 is a better fit for the DNA end. There are 14 residues in the CDR3. CDR1 is SQVTM and CDR2 is ANQGSEA in the germline V gene. The CDR3 is CSVRAREMSYEQYF. As DNA, the CDR3 is TGCAGCGTTAGGGCTAGGGAGATGTCCTACGAGCAGTACTTC.

This chain connects TRBV7-8 to TRBJ1-5; D gene unclear. V lost 1 base, J lost 3 bases, and 13 bases lay in between. The CDR3 totals 16 residues. The germline V gene encodes CDR1 SGHVS and CDR2 FQNEAQ. The CDR3 here is CASSLERRGFNQPQHF. The CDR3 nucleotides read TGTGCCAGCAGCTTAGAGAGGCGCGGATTCAATCAGCCCCAGCATTTT.

The chain uses TRBV5-4 and TRBJ1-4; 7 bases match TRBD1. Germline lookup yields CDR1 SGHNT and CDR2 YYREEE (reference sequence). The V segment lost 4 bases and the J segment 0 bases; nucleotides outside the gene matches: 6. There are 16 residues in the CDR3. CDR3 region: CASSGDRDATNEKLFF. CDR3 DNA sequence: TGTGCCAGCAGCGGAGACAGGGATGCAACTAATGAAAAACTGTTTTTT.

The chain recombines TRBV29-1 with TRBJ1-1; maybe TRBD1 (5 bases). The V gene lost 7 bases and the J gene lost 3 bases, with 12 bases spanning the gap. The CDR3 sequence is 12 residues long. Germline CDR1 SQVTM, CDR2 ANQGSEA. The CDR3 nucleotides read TGCAGCGGGGGGGACGGGTACACTGAAGCTTTCTTT. The encoded protein is CSGGDGYTEAFF.

This clone appeared a single time. The V and J genes are TRBV6-6 and TRBJ2-2; 9 nucleotides agree with TRBD1. V dropped 5 bases and J dropped 6; count of bases not matched to a gene: 10. CDR1 is MNHNY, CDR2 SVGAGI, per germline (reference sequence). This CDR3 is built from 16 residues. The CDR3 nucleotides read TGTGCCAGCAGTCAGGGACAGGGTAAAGGAGCCGGGGAGCTGTTTTTT. As protein: CASSQGQGKGAGELFF.

This clone has only one observation. The DNA for the CDR3 is TGTGCCAGCAGCAGTCAGACAGGGAGGACCGGGGAGCTGTTTTTT. Its translation is CASSSQTGRTGELFF. The rearrangement uses TRBV7-9 and TRBJ2-2, with a possible D match to TRBD1 (7 bases). From germline, CDR1 is SEHNR and CDR2 FQNEAQ (reference sequence). Deletions cut 5 bases from V and 5 bases from J, with 15 bases between. The CDR3 spans 15 residues.

This clone is a singleton in its sample. The chain links TRBV19 to TRBJ2-7, with 13 bases that match TRBD2. This CDR3 comprises 16 residues. Germline trimming cut 5 bases from V and 6 bases from J; bases unmatched to any gene: 10. The germline V gene has CDR1 LNHDA and CDR2 SQIVND (reference sequence). The CDR3 nucleotides read TGTGCCAGTAGTTACCAACTAGCGGGAGGGCCAGGCGAGCAGTACTTC. The encoded protein is CASSYQLAGGPGEQYF.

The chain couples TRBV28 to TRBJ2-7; no reliable D call. The CDR3 runs 14 residues. Germline values: CDR1 MDHEN, CDR2 SYDVKM. V lost 3 bases and J lost 0, with 9 bases in between. The CDR3 is CASSLQLPSYEQYF. The CDR3 region has the DNA TGTGCCAGCAGTTTGCAGTTGCCCTCCTACGAGCAGTACTTC.

CDR3 residues: CASRRTSGSNEQFF. As DNA, the CDR3 is TGTGCCAGCAGGAGGACTAGCGGGAGCAATGAGCAGTTCTTC. V is TRBV6-5 and J is TRBJ2-1; 13 bases are a match to TRBD2. J gave up 6 bases and V 6 bases, and 2 bases lay outside the gene matches. The germline V gene has CDR1 MNHEY and CDR2 SVGAGI. The CDR3 has 14 residues.